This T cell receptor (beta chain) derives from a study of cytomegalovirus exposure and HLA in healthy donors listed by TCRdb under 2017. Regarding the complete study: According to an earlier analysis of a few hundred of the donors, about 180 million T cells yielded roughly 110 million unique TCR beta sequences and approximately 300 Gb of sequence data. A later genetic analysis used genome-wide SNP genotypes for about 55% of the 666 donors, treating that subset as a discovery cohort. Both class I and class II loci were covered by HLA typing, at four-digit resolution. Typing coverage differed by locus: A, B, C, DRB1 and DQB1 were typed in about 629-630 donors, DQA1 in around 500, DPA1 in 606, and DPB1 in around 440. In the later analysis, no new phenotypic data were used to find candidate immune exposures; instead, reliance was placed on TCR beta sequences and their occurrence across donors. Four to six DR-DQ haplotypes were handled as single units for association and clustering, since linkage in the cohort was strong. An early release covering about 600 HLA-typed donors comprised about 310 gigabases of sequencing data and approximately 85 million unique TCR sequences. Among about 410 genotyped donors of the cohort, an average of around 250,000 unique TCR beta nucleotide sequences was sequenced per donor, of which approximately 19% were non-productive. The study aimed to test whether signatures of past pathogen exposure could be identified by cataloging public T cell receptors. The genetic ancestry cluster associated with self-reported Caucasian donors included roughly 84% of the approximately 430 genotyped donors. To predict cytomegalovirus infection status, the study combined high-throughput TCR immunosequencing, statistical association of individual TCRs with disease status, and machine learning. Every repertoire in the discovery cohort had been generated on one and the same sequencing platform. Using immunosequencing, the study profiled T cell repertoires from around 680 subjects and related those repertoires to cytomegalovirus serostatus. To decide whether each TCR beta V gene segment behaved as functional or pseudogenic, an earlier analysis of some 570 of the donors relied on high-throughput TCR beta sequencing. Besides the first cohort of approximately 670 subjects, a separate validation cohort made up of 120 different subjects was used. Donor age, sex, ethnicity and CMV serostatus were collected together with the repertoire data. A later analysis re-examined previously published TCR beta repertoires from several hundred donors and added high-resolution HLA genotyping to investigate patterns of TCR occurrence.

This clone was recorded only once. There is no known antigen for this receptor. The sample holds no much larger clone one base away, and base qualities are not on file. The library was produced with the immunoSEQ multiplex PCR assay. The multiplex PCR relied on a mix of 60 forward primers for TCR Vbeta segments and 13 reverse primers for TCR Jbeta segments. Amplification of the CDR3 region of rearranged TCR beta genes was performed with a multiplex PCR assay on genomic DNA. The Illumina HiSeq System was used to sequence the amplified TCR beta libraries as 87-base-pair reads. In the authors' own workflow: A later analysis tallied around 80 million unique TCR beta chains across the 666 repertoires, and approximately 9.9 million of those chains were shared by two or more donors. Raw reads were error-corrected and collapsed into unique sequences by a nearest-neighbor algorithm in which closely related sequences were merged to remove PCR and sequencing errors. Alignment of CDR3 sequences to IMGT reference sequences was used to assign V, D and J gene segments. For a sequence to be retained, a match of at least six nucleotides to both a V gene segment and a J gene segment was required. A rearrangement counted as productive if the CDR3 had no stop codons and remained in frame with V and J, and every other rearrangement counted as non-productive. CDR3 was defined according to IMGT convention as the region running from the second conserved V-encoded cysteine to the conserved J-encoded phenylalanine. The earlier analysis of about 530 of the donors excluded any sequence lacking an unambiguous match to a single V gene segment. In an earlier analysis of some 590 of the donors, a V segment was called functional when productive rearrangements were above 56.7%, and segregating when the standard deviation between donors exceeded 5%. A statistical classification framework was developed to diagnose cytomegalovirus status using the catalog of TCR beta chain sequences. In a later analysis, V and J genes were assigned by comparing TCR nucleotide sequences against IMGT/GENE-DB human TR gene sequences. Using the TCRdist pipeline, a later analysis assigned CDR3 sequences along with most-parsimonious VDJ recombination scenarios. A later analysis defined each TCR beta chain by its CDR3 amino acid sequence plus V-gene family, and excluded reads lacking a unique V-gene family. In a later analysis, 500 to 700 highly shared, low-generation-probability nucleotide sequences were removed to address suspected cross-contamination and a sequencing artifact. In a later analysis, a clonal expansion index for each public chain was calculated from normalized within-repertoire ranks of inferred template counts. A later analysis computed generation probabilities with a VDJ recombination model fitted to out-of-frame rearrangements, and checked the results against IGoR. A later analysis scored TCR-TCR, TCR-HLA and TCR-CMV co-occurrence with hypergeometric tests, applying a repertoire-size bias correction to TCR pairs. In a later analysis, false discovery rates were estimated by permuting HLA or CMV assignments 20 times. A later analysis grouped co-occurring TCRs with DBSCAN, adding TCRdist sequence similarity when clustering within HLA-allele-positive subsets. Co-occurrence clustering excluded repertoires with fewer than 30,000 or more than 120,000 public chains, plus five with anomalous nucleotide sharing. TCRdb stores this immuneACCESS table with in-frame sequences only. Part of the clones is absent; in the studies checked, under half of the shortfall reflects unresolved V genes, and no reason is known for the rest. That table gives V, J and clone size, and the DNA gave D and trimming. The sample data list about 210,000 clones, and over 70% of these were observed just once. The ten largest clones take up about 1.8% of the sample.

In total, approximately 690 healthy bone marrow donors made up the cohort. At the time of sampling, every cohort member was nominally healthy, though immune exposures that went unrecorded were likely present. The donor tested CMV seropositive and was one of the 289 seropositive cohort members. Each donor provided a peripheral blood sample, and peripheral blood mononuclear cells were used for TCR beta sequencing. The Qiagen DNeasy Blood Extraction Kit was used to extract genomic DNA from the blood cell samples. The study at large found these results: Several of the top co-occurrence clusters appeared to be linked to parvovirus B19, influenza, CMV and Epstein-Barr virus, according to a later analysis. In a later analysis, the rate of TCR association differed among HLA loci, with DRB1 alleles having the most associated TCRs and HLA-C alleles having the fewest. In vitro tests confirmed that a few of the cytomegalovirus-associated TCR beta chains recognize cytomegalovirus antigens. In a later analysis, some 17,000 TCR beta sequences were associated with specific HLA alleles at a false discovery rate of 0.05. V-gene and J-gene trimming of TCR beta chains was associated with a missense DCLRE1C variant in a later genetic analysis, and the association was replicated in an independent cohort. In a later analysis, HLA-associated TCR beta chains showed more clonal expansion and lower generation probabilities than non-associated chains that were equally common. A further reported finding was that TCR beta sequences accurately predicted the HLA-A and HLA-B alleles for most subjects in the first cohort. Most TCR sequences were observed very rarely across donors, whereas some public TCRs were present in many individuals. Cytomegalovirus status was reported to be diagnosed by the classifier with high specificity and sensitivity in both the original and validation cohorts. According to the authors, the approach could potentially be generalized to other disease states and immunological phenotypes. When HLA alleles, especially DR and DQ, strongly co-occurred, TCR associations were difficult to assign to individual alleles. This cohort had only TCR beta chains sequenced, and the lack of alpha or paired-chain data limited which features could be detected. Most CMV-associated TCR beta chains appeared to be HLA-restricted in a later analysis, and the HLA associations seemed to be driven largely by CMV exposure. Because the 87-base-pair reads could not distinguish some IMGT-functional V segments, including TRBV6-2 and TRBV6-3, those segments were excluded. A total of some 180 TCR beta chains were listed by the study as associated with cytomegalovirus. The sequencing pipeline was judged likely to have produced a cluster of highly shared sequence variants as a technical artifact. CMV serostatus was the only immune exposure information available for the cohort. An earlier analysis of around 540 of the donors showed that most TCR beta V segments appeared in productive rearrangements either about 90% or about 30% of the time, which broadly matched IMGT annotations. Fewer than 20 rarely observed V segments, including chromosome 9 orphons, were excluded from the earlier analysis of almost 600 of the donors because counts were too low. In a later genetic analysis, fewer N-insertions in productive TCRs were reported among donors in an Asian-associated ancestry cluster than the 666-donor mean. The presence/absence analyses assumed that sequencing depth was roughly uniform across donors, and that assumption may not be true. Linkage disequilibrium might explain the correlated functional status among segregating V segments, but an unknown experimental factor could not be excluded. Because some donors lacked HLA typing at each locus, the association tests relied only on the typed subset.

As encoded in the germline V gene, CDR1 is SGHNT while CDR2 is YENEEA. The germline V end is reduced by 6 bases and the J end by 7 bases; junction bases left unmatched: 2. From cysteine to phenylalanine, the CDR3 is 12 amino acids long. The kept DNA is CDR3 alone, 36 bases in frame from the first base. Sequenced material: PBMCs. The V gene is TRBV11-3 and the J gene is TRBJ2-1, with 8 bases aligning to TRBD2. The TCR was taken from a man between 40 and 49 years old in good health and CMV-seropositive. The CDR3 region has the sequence CASSSSGNEQFF. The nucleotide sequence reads TGTGCCAGCAGTTCTAGCGGGAATGAGCAGTTCTTC.